This T cell receptor beta chain derives from a study of T-cell reconstitution after alpha-beta-depleted transplantation in children. In this sample, this clonotype turned up a few times. In germline, CDR1 is DFQATT, CDR2 SNEGSKA (reference sequence). This CDR3 comprises 11 residues. V lost 6 bases and J lost 8, with 8 bases in between. The TCRbeta library was prepared with unique molecular identifiers. TCRdb passed the PCR reads through MiXCR, listing each CDR3 protein once. The sample lists around 410,000 distinct CDR3 sequences; 9.5% to 13% were seen once. The specimen was PBMCs from the stem cell graft donor, collected from the stem cell graft. The chain couples TRBV20-1 to TRBJ1-6, with D uncertain. The TCR was taken from a human donor who donated a stem cell graft to a child with acute myeloid leukemia. In DNA, the CDR3 is TGCAGTGCCGCGCCGGATTCACCCCTCCACTTT. It is translated as CSAAPDSPLHF.